This TCR beta chain was captured by sequencing in a study of T cells in localized non-small cell lung cancer. Here immunoSEQ multiplex PCR was the method, and the copy in TCRdb shows in-frame clones only, minus some. This table holds about 24,000 clones, approximately 90% found once. Remarks on this clone: What it binds is not known.

General study findings and limits: The study detected a median roughly 56 of the top 100 tumor clones in adjacent lung. There was higher T cell clonality in uninvolved adjacent lung than in tumor, and it was highest there.

V lost 0 bases and J lost 5, with 14 bases in between. There are 15 residues in the CDR3. CDR1 is SGDLS and CDR2 is YYNGEE in the germline V gene. V gene TRBV9 combines with J gene TRBJ2-5, with D tentatively TRBD2 (7 bases). The sample was peripheral blood mononuclear cells, taken before any cancer treatment. The receptor was isolated from a woman aged 40-69 years with stage III lung adenocarcinoma. CDR3 in DNA: TGTGCCAGCAGCGTAGACGGGGGGCCCTCGGAGACCCAGTACTTC. Its protein is CASSVDGGPSETQYF.